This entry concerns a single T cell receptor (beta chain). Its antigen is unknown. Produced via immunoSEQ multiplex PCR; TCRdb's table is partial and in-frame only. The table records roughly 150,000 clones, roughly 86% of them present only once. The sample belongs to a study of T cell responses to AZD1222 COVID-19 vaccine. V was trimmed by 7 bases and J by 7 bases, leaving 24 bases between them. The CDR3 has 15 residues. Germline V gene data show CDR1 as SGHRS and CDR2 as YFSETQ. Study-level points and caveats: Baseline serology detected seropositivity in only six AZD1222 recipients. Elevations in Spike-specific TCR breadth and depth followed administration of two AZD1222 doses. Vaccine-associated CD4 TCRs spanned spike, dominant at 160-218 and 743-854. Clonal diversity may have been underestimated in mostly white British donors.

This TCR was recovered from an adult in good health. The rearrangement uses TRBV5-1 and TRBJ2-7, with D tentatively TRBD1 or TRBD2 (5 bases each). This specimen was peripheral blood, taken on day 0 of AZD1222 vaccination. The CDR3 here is CASRPTGAMTKEQYF. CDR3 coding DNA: TGCGCCAGCCGGCCGACCGGGGCCATGACGAAGGAGCAGTACTTC.